This TCR beta chain comes out of a study of T cell repertoires in cytomegalovirus infection. TCRdb fed the reads into MiXCR, producing one record per CDR3 protein. The sample includes 830,000 or so distinct CDR3 sequences, approximately 29% of them seen just once. Points on this clonotype: The target antigen is unknown.

Findings and caveats of the study: Predominance within the ex vivo response was attributable to HLA-C-restricted CMV-specific TCR beta clonotypes.

The origin of this receptor is a human donor in good health (CMV status not recorded). Some clones in this sample may be carry-over from other donors' samples. The sample was cultured CD8+ T cells from PBMCs, taken from culture after CMV antigen stimulation.

The chain's CDR3 is CASRLRGGAGNTEAFF. The CDR3 DNA is TGTGCCAGTAGACTCAGGGGCGGTGCTGGGAACACTGAAGCTTTCTTT. The chain combines TRBV19 with TRBJ1-1; weak D call: TRBD1 (6 bases). V dropped 6 bases and J dropped 1 base, with 18 bases sitting between them. The CDR3 loop spans 16 amino acids. Germline V lookup: CDR1 LNHDA, CDR2 SQIVND (reference sequence).